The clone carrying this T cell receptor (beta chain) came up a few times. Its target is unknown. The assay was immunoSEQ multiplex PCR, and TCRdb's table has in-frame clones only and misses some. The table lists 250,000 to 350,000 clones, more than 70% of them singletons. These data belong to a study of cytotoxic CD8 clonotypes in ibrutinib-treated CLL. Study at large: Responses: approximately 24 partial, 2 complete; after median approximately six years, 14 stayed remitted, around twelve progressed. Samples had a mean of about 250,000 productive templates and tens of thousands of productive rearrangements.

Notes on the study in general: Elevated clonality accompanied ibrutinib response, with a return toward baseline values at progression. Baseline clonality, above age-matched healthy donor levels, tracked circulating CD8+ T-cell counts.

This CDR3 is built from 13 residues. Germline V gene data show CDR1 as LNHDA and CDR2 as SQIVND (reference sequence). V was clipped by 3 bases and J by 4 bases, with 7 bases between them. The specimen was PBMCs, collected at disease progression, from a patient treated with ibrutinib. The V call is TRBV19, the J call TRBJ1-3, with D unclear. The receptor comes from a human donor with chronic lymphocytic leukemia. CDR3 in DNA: TGTGCCAGTAGTATTGCAAACGGAAACACCATATATTTT. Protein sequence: CASSIANGNTIYF.